This is a list of T cell receptor beta chains from one sample in a study of siplizumab effects on memory and regulatory T cells. Sequencing was performed with immunoSEQ multiplex PCR; in TCRdb, only in-frame clones are kept and a portion is missing. The sample records around 100,000 clones, 92% being singletons. The sequencing sample was made of Tregs sorted from blood. The receptors here all came from a human donor in good health. The CDR3 runs from the conserved cysteine through the conserved F or W. The D gene is left open where the match is weak. Part of the rows lack a size; the others show once, few, many or a class for expanded clones.

j_gene	d_gene	abundance	v_gene	CDR3aa	CDR3nt
TRBJ2-7	TRBD2	.	TRBV27	CASSSGLAYEQYF	TGTGCCAGCAGTTCGGGACTAGCCTACGAGCAGTACTTC
TRBJ2-2	TRBD2	.	TRBV11-1	CASTTTSGGKNTGELFF	TGTGCCAGCACCACGACTAGCGGGGGAAAGAACACCGGGGAGCTGTTTTTT
TRBJ1-2	.	.	TRBV5-4	CASSLNRFTNYGYTF	TGTGCCAGCAGCTTGAACAGGTTTACTAACTATGGCTACACCTTC
TRBJ2-7	TRBD1	.	TRBV9	CASSVRDRGNYEQYF	TGTGCCAGCAGCGTAAGGGACAGGGGAAACTACGAGCAGTACTTC
TRBJ1-2	TRBD1	.	TRBV9	CASSVTGRGQYGYTF	TGTGCCAGCAGCGTAACGGGCAGGGGACAGTATGGCTACACCTTC
TRBJ2-2	TRBD2	.	TRBV9	CASSAKAGGNTGELFF	TGTGCCAGCAGCGCGAAAGCGGGAGGGAACACCGGGGAGCTGTTTTTT
TRBJ2-1	TRBD2	.	TRBV12-5	CASGGRVNEQFF	TGTGCTAGTGGCGGGAGGGTCAATGAGCAGTTCTTC
TRBJ1-2	.	.	TRBV2	CASSEGDTWGYTF	TGTGCCAGCAGTGAAGGGGACACCTGGGGCTACACCTTC
TRBJ2-7	TRBD1	.	TRBV6-1	CASSENWTGGPGTQYF	TGTGCCAGCAGTGAAAATTGGACAGGGGGGCCCGGAACGCAGTACTTC
TRBJ2-1	TRBD2	.	TRBV2	CARGTSGSNEQFF	TGTGCCAGAGGGACTAGCGGGAGCAATGAGCAGTTCTTC
TRBJ2-3	.	.	TRBV5-1	CASSLVQGRVTDTQYF	TGCGCCAGCAGCTTGGTGCAGGGGAGGGTGACAGATACGCAGTATTTT
TRBJ1-3	.	once	TRBV18	CASSPPVRGNTIYF	TGTGCCAGCTCACCACCGGTCAGGGGAAACACCATATATTTT
TRBJ1-5	.	.	TRBV18	CASSPRPSDQPQHF	TGTGCCAGCTCACCACGACCTTCCGATCAGCCCCAGCATTTT
TRBJ1-1	.	.	TRBV5-8	CASSLAKVAFF	TGTGCCAGCAGCTTGGCAAAGGTAGCTTTCTTT
TRBJ2-1	TRBD2	.	TRBV2	CASSEGLAEGGEQFF	TGTGCCAGCAGTGAGGGACTAGCGGAGGGGGGTGAGCAGTTCTTC
TRBJ2-3	TRBD2	.	TRBV10-2	CASRRLAVRTDTQYF	TGCGCCAGCAGGAGACTAGCGGTTCGCACAGATACGCAGTATTTT
TRBJ1-3	.	once	TRBV4-1	CASSQASGNTIYF	TGCGCCAGCAGCCAAGCTTCGGGAAACACCATATATTTT
TRBJ1-2	TRBD1	.	TRBV28	CASSSGTGEIYGYTF	TGTGCCAGCAGTTCCGGGACAGGGGAAATTTATGGCTACACCTTC
TRBJ1-1	TRBD1	.	TRBV19	CASSIQGAENTEAFF	TGTGCCAGTAGTATCCAGGGGGCTGAAAACACTGAAGCTTTCTTT
TRBJ1-2	.	once	TRBV11-2	CASSQGPWGYTF	TGTGCCAGCAGCCAGGGACCTTGGGGCTACACCTTC
TRBJ2-1	.	.	TRBV19	CASSISNYNEQFF	TGTGCCAGTAGTATCTCAAATTACAATGAGCAGTTCTTC
TRBJ2-7	TRBD1	once	TRBV4-1	CASSQDWTGTYEQYF	TGCGCCAGCAGCCAAGATTGGACAGGGACCTACGAGCAGTACTTC